These 23 T cell receptor beta chains were sequenced from one sample in a study of CD8+CD57+ T cells in acquired aplastic anemia. Both TCR beta VDJ combination and CDR3 sequence profiling were carried out. Genomic DNA was the template for this profiling. TCRdb reanalysed the reads using MiXCR and keeps one entry per CDR3 protein. The sample records more than 250,000 distinct CDR3 sequences, approximately 55% being singletons. The specimen sequenced was sorted CD4+, CD8+, or CD8+CD57+ T cells (not recorded which) from PBMCs. The receptors shown here come from a human donor with severe aplastic anemia or a healthy control (not recorded which).

J is TRBJ1-2 and V is TRBV10-3, with D unresolved. The germline CDR1 and CDR2 sequences are ENHRY and SYGVKD. Trimming pared 11 bases from V and 1 base from J, leaving 11 bases between. This CDR3 is 12 amino acids long. The CDR3 sequence: CAAQVFNYGYTF. In DNA, the CDR3 is TGTGCCGCACAAGTTTTTAACTATGGCTACACCTTC.

In regard to this clonotype: The missing conserved phenylalanine or tryptophan at the end of this CDR3 makes a read error likely. Because the CDR3's place on the DNA is in doubt, the DNA is left out and the CDR3 is given as listed by TCRdb. The chain uses TRBV12-3 or TRBV12-4 and TRBJ2-1; the table's D call, TRBD2, has no DNA check behind it. The CDR3 is 12 amino acids long, termini counted. CDR3 in amino acids: CASSFTSGSIAV.

The J gene is TRBJ1-4, the V gene TRBV9, with unresolved D. The CDR3 sequence is 13 residues long. V was cut by 10 bases and J by 8 bases, with 18 bases left in between. CDR1 and CDR2 (germline): SGDLS, YYNGEE. The CDR3 DNA reads as TGTGCCGGCAAGGACTTCGCCAAGGAAAAACTGTTTTTT. It specifies CAGKDFAKEKLFF.

This chain uses TRBV6-7 with TRBJ1-5; no definite D call. TRBV6-7 counts as an open reading frame of uncertain function. V was cut by 10 bases and J by 6 bases, with 16 bases left in between. The CDR3 loop spans 13 amino acids. CDR3: CATSVGNGQPQHF. In nucleotides, the CDR3 is TGTGCCACCTCGGTGGGGAACGGTCAGCCCCAGCATTTT.

This clonotype has only a few counts. The J gene is TRBJ2-2, the V gene TRBV7-3, with D uncertain. CDR1 is SGHTA and CDR2 is FQGTGA in the germline V gene. This CDR3 comprises 12 residues. V was clipped by 1 base and J by 7 bases, with 4 bases between them. CDR3: CASSLIGGELFF. The CDR3 DNA reads TGTGCCAGCAGCTTAATAGGCGGGGAGCTGTTTTTT.

This clonotype showed up many times. This chain uses TRBV5-1 with TRBJ2-1; 11 bases map to TRBD2. Germline V gives CDR1 SGHRS, CDR2 YFSETQ. The junction had 7 bases not matched to a gene; V was cut back by 1 base and J by 7 bases. The CDR3 loop spans 16 amino acids. CDR3 sequence: CASSLPGTSGGNEQFF. CDR3 in DNA: TGCGCCAGCAGCTTGCCCGGGACTAGCGGCGGGAATGAGCAGTTCTTC. Combining the CDR3 with reference TRBV5-1 and TRBJ2-1 gives the whole variable domain KAGVTQTPRYLIKTRGQQVTLSCSPISGHRSVSWYQQTPGQGLQFLFEYFSETQRNKGNFPGRFSGRQFSNSRSEMNVSTLELGDSALYLCASSLPGTSGGNEQFFGPGTRLTVL.

The sample holds a few counts of this clonotype. The chain recombines TRBV24-1 with TRBJ2-3, with TRBD1 identical over 9 bases. V trimming: 6 bases; J trimming: 5 bases; junction bases outside the gene matches: 8. Germline CDR1 is KGHDR and CDR2 is SFDVKD. The CDR3 has 15 amino acids. This CDR3 reads CATSQSGQGIDTQYF. The CDR3 bases are TGTGCCACCAGTCAATCGGGACAGGGTATAGATACGCAGTATTTT.

The chain is built from TRBV2 and TRBJ2-3; no definite D call. The CDR3 extends over 17 amino acids. Trimming removed 7 bases from V and 0 bases from J, with 20 bases in between. Germline V gene sequence: CDR1 SNHLY, CDR2 FYNNEI. DNA for the CDR3: TGTGCCAGCACCACCGCTCGAAAGGGCGGTAGCACAGATACGCAGTATTTT. It yields the protein CASTTARKGGSTDTQYF. The full variable domain, in which reference TRBV2 and TRBJ2-3 provide the parts outside the CDR3, is EPEVTQTPSHQVTQMGQEVILRCVPISNHLYFYWYRQILGQKVEFLVSFYNNEISEKSEIFDDQFSVERPDGSNFTLKIRSTKLEDSAMYFCASTTARKGGSTDTQYFGPGTRLTVL.

This sequence joins TRBV7-2 and TRBJ2-7, with TRBD1 identical over 8 bases. The J call may be in error: the DNA end matches TRBJ2-5 better. CDR3 length equals 14 residues. The germline CDR1 and CDR2 sequences are SGHTA and FQGNSA. As DNA, the CDR3 is TGTGCCAGCAGCTTGAACAGGGGGGTAGAGACCCAGTACTTC. Translating it yields CASSLNRGVETQYF.

In this sample, this clonotype turned up many times. This chain joins TRBV20-1 and TRBJ1-6; 10 bases map to TRBD1. The CDR3 runs to 16 residues. The germline CDR1 and CDR2 sequences are DFQATT and SNEGSKA (reference sequence). The V gene end was trimmed by 1 base and the J gene end by 9 bases; junction bases not matched to a gene: 9. The CDR3 reads CSARVGTGDLSSPLHF. As DNA, the CDR3 is TGCAGTGCTAGAGTTGGGACAGGGGATCTTTCTTCACCCCTCCACTTT.

This clonotype was detected many times. This sequence joins TRBV7-9 and TRBJ1-6; D call uncertain. The CDR3 extends over 14 amino acids. Trimming left V 6 bases short and J 8 bases short, with 14 bases between. Germline V CDR1 and CDR2: SEHNR, FQNEAQ (reference sequence). The CDR3 region is CASSLSGLHSPLHF. The CDR3, as DNA: TGTGCCAGCAGTTTGTCCGGGTTGCATTCACCCCTCCACTTT.

This clonotype came up many times. The chain has TRBV5-1 and TRBJ2-1; 12 positions agree with TRBD2. The CDR3 has 15 residues. The V and J ends lost 0 bases and 9 bases, in that order; junction bases with no gene match: 4. The germline V gene encodes CDR1 SGHRS and CDR2 YFSETQ. The CDR3 DNA sequence: TGCGCCAGCAGCTTGGCTAGCGGGGGGGCCGTTGAGCAGTTCTTC. It specifies CASSLASGGAVEQFF. The whole variable domain, filled in from reference TRBV5-1 and TRBJ2-1, reads KAGVTQTPRYLIKTRGQQVTLSCSPISGHRSVSWYQQTPGQGLQFLFEYFSETQRNKGNFPGRFSGRQFSNSRSEMNVSTLELGDSALYLCASSLASGGAVEQFFGPGTRLTVL.

This chain joins TRBV4-1 and TRBJ1-3; D is uncertain. Trimming took off 3 bases at V and 1 base at J, with 7 bases between the two ends. CDR1 is MGHRA and CDR2 is YSYEKL in the germline V gene. CDR3 length: 14 residues. In DNA form, the CDR3 reads TGCGCCAGCAGCCAGAGGGCGTCTGGAAACACCATATATTTT. Protein sequence: CASSQRASGNTIYF.

This clonotype came up a few times. V is TRBV9 and J is TRBJ2-1; TRBD2 matches at 8 bases. The CDR3 runs to 17 residues. Germline CDR1 reads SGDLS; CDR2 reads YYNGEE. Germline trimming cut 0 bases from V and 3 bases from J; bases unmatched to any gene: 8. The CDR3 loop is CASSVDPAGAVYNEQFF. CDR3 bases: TGTGCCAGCAGCGTAGACCCAGCGGGGGCCGTCTACAATGAGCAGTTCTTC.

This clonotype has ten or more counts. This chain uses TRBV7-9 with TRBJ1-4, with 7 bases identical to TRBD1. The CDR3 is made up of 16 amino acids. Germline V lookup: CDR1 SEHNR, CDR2 FQNEAQ (reference sequence). Unmatched junction bases numbered 11, after V lost 5 bases and J lost 5 bases. CDR3 sequence: CASSPGQNGLNEKLFF. The DNA of the CDR3 is TGTGCCAGCAGCCCGGGACAGAACGGATTAAATGAAAAACTGTTTTTT.

This rearrangement joins TRBV19 to TRBJ2-7; D possibly matches TRBD1 or TRBD2 (6 bases each). This CDR3 spans 15 amino acids. Trimming removed 3 bases at V and 3 bases at J, with 15 bases between. Germline lookup yields CDR1 LNHDA and CDR2 SQIVND (reference sequence). CDR3 bases: TGTGCCAGTAGTATCGACGGGGGCTACGGCTACGAGCAGTACTTC. It translates to CASSIDGGYGYEQYF. The complete variable domain, with remaining parts taken from reference TRBV19 and TRBJ2-7, reads DGGITQSPKYLFRKEGQNVTLSCEQNLNHDAMYWYRQDPGQGLRLIYYSQIVNDFQKGDIAEGYSVSREKKESFPLTVTSAQKNPTAFYLCASSIDGGYGYEQYFGPGTRLTVT.

The rearrangement joins TRBV20-1 to TRBJ2-5; D may be TRBD1 (5 bases). Germline V gives CDR1 DFQATT, CDR2 SNEGSKA (reference sequence). The CDR3 is 11 amino acids. Trimming removed 3 bases from V and 7 bases from J, with 9 bases in between. The CDR3 loop reads CSARWQGTQYF. The CDR3 coding sequence is TGCAGTGCTAGGTGGCAGGGGACCCAGTACTTC.

In its sample, this clonotype was seen once. This chain links TRBV20-1 with TRBJ2-1; the D is unclear. The CDR3 runs to 14 residues. Germline CDR1 is DFQATT and CDR2 is SNEGSKA (reference sequence). Trimming stripped 0 bases from V and 4 bases from J, with 10 bases between. CDR3 DNA sequence: TGCAGTGCTAGAGACGGGCAACGTTACAATGAGCAGTTCTTC. Amino acids: CSARDGQRYNEQFF.

The chain couples TRBV5-1 to TRBJ2-3; D is tentatively TRBD1 or TRBD2 (5 bases each). Looked up from germline, CDR1 is SGHRS and CDR2 is YFSETQ. Trimming stripped 4 bases from V and 4 bases from J, with 19 bases between. CDR3 length equals 16 residues. The CDR3 is CASSDTGLASADTQYF. CDR3 bases: TGCGCCAGCAGCGACACGGGGCTAGCTTCCGCAGATACGCAGTATTTT.

The chain employs TRBV7-2 and TRBJ2-1; maybe TRBD2 (5 bases). CDR1 and CDR2 from the germline V gene are SGHTA and FQGNSA. The CDR3 is 15 amino acids. The germline V and J ends were trimmed by 1 base and 9 bases, with 16 bases remaining between them. In DNA form, the CDR3 reads TGTGCCAGCAGCTTAGATGGGAGCCTGTATGTTGAGCAGTTCTTC. This gives the protein CASSLDGSLYVEQFF.

This chain joins TRBV12-3 or TRBV12-4 and TRBJ1-1, with TRBD1 matching 7 bases. V trimming: 7 bases; J trimming: 5 bases; junction bases outside the gene matches: 7. CDR3 size: 13 residues. CDR3 coding DNA: TGTGCCAGCAATTCCGGGACAGCAACTGAAGCTTTCTTT. This codes for CASNSGTATEAFF.

This clonotype came up many times. This chain links TRBV5-1 with TRBJ2-7; 12 bases agree with TRBD2. Losses at the gene ends were 0 bases for V and 0 bases for J; bases not matched to a gene: 7. Germline V gene data show CDR1 as SGHRS and CDR2 as YFSETQ. This CDR3 is built from 18 residues. The CDR3 loop reads CASSLASLAGGSSYEQYF. The CDR3 DNA follows: TGCGCCAGCAGCTTGGCGTCCCTAGCGGGAGGGAGCTCCTACGAGCAGTACTTC.

This clonotype has a single count. The chain carries TRBV19 and TRBJ2-7, with D perhaps TRBD1 or TRBD2 (5 bases each). The closer fit of TRBJ2-5 to the DNA end suggests the J call may be wrong. This CDR3 is built from 12 residues. The germline CDR1 and CDR2 sequences are LNHDA and SQIVND (reference sequence). CDR3 sequence (DNA): TGTGCCAGTAGTGGGGGACCGGAGACCCAGTACTTC. It specifies CASSGGPETQYF.